This TCR beta chain was captured by sequencing in a study of blood T cell repertoires in COVID-19. Overall study context: Spain, Italy and the United States supplied samples that represented acute and convalescent COVID-19. PBMCs, B-cell-depleted T cells, or T cells provided the cDNA or gDNA that made up the material.

Germline CDR1 KGHSH, CDR2 LQKENI. The trim removed 2 bases at V and 9 bases at J, leaving 10 bases unmatched. The CDR3 is made up of 16 amino acids. Original data processing: Estimated nucleated cell counts came from reference gene primer amplification. This table comes from immunoSEQ multiplex PCR, and its TCRdb copy is limited to in-frame clones, with some not included. That table is the source of V, J and clone size, and D and trimming were worked out from the DNA. The sample holds about 89,000 clones, more than 60% seen once. The sample consisted of peripheral blood. This rearrangement joins TRBV18 to TRBJ1-6; 7 bases align to TRBD1. This clonotype was obtained from a human donor in a cohort sampled during active COVID-19. CDR3 nucleotides: TGTGCCAGCTCACCAGAGTACAGGGGCGTGGGTTCACCCCTCCACTTT. Amino acid sequence: CASSPEYRGVGSPLHF.